This TCR beta chain was sequenced in a study of blood T cell repertoires in COVID-19. About the study: The study drew acute and convalescent COVID-19 samples from the United States, Italy and Spain. PBMCs, B-cell-depleted T cells, or T cells were the source of the cDNA or gDNA that made up the material.

Germline V gene lookup returns CDR1 SGHDN and CDR2 FVKESK. CDR3 length: 15 residues. The V end lost 4 bases, the J end lost 0 bases, and 10 bases lay between the germline ends. The repertoire was sequenced with immunoSEQ multiplex PCR; TCRdb's copy has only in-frame clones and lacks some. The sample shows around 230,000 clones, roughly four fifths of them seen only once. Recruitment covered under 25 US areas and drew participants whose ages spanned roughly 18 to 90 years. Cohort allocation depended upon clinical history that participants reported. A remark on this clone: The sample has other DNA sequences that encode this CDR3 too.

V gene TRBV14 combines with J gene TRBJ1-3, with TRBD1 as a possible D gene (6 bases). Input material: PBMCs or T cells enriched from blood (not recorded which). This TCR was sampled from a man between 40 and 49 years old who had recovered from COVID-19. The CDR3 DNA sequence: TGTGCCAGCAGCCCGGGGGGCTTCTCTGGAAACACCATATATTTT. Translation gives CASSPGGFSGNTIYF.